The sequence of this T cell receptor (beta chain) was determined in a study of beta chain features in type 1 diabetes. Whole-study results and caveats: Amplification by PCR could prefer shorter templates, with the same effect in patients and controls. Type 1 diabetes patients had fewer VDJ junction insertions and more deletions.

The study reverse transcribed the entire isolated RNA, so it sequenced expressed TCRB transcripts. Profiling relied on immunoSEQ multiplex PCR, and the TCRdb table lists in-frame clones only, not all of them. The sample includes about 360,000 clones, roughly an eighth of them seen just once. Averaging around 110 mL, one heparinised blood draw was given by each donor. Purity exceeding 95% was reached by all sorted populations. The CDR3 runs 15 residues. The V gene lost 0 bases and the J gene lost 3 bases, with 8 bases spanning the gap. Germline V gene sequence: CDR1 KGHSH, CDR2 LQKENI. In its sample, this clone was seen a few times. Its antigen is as yet unknown.

The sample comprised naive CD4+ T cells from blood. The chain has TRBV18 and TRBJ2-2, with D tentatively TRBD2 (6 bases). The sequence was obtained from a man between 18 and 35 years old in good health. The CDR3 loop reads CASSPPGGYTGELFF. CDR3 bases: TGTGCCAGCTCACCACCGGGGGGATACACCGGGGAGCTGTTTTTT.